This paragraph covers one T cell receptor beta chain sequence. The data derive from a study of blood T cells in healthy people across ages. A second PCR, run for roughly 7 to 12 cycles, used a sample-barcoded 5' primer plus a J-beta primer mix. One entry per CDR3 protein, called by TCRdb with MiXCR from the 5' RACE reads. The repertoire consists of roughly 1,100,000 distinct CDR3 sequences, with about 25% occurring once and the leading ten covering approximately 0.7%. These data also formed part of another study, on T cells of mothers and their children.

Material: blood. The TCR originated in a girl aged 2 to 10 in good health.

The chain's CDR3 is CASGSTGTGGSEAFF. CDR3 sequence (DNA): TGTGCCAGCGGTTCTACCGGGACAGGGGGATCGGAAGCTTTCTTT. V usage is TRBV12-3 or TRBV12-4 and J usage is TRBJ1-1, with 11 bases that match TRBD1. This CDR3 spans 15 amino acids. The ends lost 8 bases at V and 8 bases at J; junction bases unmatched: 13.